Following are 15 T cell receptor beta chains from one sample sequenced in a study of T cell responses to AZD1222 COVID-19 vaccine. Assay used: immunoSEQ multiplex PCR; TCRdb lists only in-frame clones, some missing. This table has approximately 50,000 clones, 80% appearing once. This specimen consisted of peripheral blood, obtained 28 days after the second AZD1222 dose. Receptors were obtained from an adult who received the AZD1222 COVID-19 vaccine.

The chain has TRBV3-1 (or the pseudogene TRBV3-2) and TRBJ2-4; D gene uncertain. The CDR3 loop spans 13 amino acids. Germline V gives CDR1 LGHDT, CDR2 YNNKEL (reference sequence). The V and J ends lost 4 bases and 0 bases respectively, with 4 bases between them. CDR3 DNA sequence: TGTGCCAGCAGCCCCCAAGCCAAAAACATTCAGTACTTC. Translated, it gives CASSPQAKNIQYF.

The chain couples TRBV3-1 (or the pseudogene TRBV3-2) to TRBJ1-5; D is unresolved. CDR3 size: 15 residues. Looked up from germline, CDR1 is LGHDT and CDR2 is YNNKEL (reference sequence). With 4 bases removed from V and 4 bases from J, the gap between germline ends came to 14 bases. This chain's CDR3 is CASSPRPQTNQPQHF. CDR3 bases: TGTGCCAGCAGCCCCCGGCCCCAGACAAATCAGCCCCAGCATTTT.

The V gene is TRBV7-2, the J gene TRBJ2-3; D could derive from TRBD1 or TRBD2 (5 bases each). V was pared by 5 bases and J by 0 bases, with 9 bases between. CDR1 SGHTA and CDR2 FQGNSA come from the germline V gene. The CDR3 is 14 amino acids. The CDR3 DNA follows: TGTGCCAGCAGCCCGGGGCGGAGCACAGATACGCAGTATTTT. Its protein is CASSPGRSTDTQYF.

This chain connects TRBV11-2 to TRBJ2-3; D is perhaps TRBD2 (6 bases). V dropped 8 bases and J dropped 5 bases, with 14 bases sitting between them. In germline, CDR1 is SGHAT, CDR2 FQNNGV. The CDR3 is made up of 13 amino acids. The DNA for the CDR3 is TGTGCCAGCCGCCTCAGGGAGGTAGATACGCAGTATTTT. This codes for CASRLREVDTQYF.

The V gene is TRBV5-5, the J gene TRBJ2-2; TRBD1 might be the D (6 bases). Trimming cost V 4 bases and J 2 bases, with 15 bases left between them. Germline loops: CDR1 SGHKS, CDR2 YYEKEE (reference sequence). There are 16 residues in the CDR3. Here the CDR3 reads CASSTQPGQNTGELFF. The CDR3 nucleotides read TGTGCCAGCAGCACCCAACCGGGACAAAACACCGGGGAGCTGTTTTTT.

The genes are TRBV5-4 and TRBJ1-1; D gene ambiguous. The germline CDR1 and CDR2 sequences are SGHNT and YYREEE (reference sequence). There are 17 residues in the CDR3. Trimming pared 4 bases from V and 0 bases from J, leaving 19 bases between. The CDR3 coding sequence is TGTGCCAGCAGCCAACCCGGGCAGCAAGTTATGAACACTGAAGCTTTCTTT. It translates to CASSQPGQQVMNTEAFF.

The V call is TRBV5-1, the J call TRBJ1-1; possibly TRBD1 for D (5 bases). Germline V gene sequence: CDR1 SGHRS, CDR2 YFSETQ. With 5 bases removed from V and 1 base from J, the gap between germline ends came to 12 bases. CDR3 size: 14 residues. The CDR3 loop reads CASREGTGNTEAFF. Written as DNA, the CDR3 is TGCGCCAGCAGAGAAGGGACGGGGAACACTGAAGCTTTCTTT.

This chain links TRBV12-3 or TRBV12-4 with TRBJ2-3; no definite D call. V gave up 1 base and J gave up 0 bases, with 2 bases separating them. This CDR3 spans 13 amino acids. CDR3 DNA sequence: TGTGCCAGCAGTTTAGACAGCACAGATACGCAGTATTTT. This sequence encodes CASSLDSTDTQYF.

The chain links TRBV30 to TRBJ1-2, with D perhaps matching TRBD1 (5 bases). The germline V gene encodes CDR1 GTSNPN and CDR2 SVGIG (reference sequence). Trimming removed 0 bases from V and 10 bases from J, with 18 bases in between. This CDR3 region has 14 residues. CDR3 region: CAWSVHNQGQYYTF. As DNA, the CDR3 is TGTGCCTGGAGTGTACACAATCAGGGCCAATACTACACCTTC.

The CDR3 reads CASSLGVEGSGANVLTF. CDR3 bases: TGCGCCAGCAGCTTGGGCGTCGAAGGCTCTGGGGCCAACGTCCTGACTTTC. The rearrangement links TRBV5-1 to TRBJ2-6; D remains ambiguous. V lost 0 bases, J lost 0 bases, and 10 bases lay in between. CDR1 and CDR2 (germline): SGHRS, YFSETQ. This CDR3 region has 17 residues.

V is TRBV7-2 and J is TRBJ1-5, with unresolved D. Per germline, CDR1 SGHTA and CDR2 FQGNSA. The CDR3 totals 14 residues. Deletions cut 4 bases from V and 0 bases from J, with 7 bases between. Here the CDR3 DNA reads TGTGCCAGCAGCTCTATTGCTAGCAATCAGCCCCAGCATTTT. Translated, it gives CASSSIASNQPQHF.

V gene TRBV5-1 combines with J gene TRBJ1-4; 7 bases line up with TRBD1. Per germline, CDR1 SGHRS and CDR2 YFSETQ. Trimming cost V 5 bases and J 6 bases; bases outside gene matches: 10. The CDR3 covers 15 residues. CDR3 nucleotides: TGCGCCAGCAGTCCGGGACAGAGTCTATATGAAAAACTGTTTTTT. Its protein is CASSPGQSLYEKLFF.

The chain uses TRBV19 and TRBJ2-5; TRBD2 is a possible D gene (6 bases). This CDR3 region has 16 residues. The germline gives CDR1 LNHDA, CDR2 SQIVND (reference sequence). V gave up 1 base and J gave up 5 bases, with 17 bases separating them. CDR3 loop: CASSIGSAGSRETQYF. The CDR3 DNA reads TGTGCCAGTAGTATAGGTTCGGCGGGATCTAGGGAGACCCAGTACTTC.

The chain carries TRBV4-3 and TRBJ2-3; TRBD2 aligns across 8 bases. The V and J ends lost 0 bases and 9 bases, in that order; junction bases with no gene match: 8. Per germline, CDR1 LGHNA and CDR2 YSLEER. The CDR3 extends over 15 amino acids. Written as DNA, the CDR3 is TGCGCCAGCAGCCAAGAAGCGAGCGGGAGTGGAACGCAGTATTTT. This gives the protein CASSQEASGSGTQYF.

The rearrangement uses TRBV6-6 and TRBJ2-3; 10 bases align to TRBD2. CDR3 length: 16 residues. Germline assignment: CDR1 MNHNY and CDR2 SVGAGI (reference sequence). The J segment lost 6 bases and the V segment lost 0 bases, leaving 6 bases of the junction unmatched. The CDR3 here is CASSYSSGRADDTQYF. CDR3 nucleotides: TGTGCCAGCAGTTACTCCAGCGGGAGGGCGGACGATACGCAGTATTTT.